This T cell receptor beta chain was obtained from a study of CD8+CD57+ T cells in acquired aplastic anemia. Study information: CD4+ and CD8+ cells, once sorted, gave DNA averaging around 3.2 ug.

The use of genomic DNA as template underpinned the TCR beta VDJ and CDR3 profiling. In TCRdb, the reads were re-called with MiXCR into one record per CDR3 protein. Seen here are 200,000 to 300,000 distinct CDR3 sequences, 47% observed once, and the top ten hold roughly 8%. Overall study findings and caveats: Researchers report that twenty-nine CD8+ CDR3 sequences appeared in both patients and controls. No significant patient-versus-control difference appeared in CD8+ Simpson's diversity.

This clonotype was recorded only once. What it binds is not known. In this CDR3 the conserved last residue, phenylalanine or tryptophan, is missing, so a read error is likely. All patients picked for sequencing had shown, by flow cytometry, an expansion of CD8+CD57+ cells. The study sampled blood from patients who had received no therapy. In germline, CDR1 is SQVTM, CDR2 ANQGSEA. The CDR3 runs 11 residues. Sequenced input: sorted CD4+, CD8+, or CD8+CD57+ T cells (not recorded which) from PBMCs. The sequence was obtained from a human donor with aplastic anemia. This chain uses TRBV29-1 with TRBJ1-1; D gene uncertain. The CDR3 sequence: CGVEGNTEAFL. The CDR3 coding sequence is TGCGGCGTTGAGGGAAATACTGAAGCTTTCCTT.